The rows below give T cell receptor beta chains drawn from one sample of a study of siplizumab effects on memory and regulatory T cells. Only in-frame clones appear in the TCRdb table, and some are missing; sequencing was by immunoSEQ multiplex PCR. The sample lists around 99,000 clones; about 91% were seen once. Material for sequencing was Tregs sorted from blood. The receptors were gathered from a human donor in good health. The CDR3 runs from the conserved cysteine through the conserved F or W. D genes are given only for firm matches. Only part of the rows carry a size: once, few, many, or a class if the clone is expanded.

v_call: TRBV5-1
clone_size: once
j_call: TRBJ1-1
d_call: -
cdr3_aa: CASSLLTVNTEAFF
cdr3_nt: TGCGCCAGCAGCCTCCTTACGGTGAACACTGAAGCTTTCTTT

v_call: TRBV5-6
clone_size: -
j_call: TRBJ1-1
d_call: -
cdr3_aa: CASSLGAGEAFF
cdr3_nt: TGTGCCAGCAGCTTGGGGGCGGGGGAAGCTTTCTTT

v_call: TRBV18
clone_size: -
j_call: TRBJ1-2
d_call: -
cdr3_aa: CASSQQESNTFYGYTF
cdr3_nt: TGTGCCAGCTCACAACAGGAGTCCAATACCTTCTATGGCTACACCTTC

v_call: TRBV19
clone_size: -
j_call: TRBJ1-4
d_call: -
cdr3_aa: CASSQGFNEKLFF
cdr3_nt: TGTGCCAGTAGTCAAGGATTTAATGAAAAACTGTTTTTT

v_call: TRBV6-4
clone_size: once
j_call: TRBJ1-1
d_call: -
cdr3_aa: CASSDSMGGDTEAFF
cdr3_nt: TGTGCCAGCAGTGACTCGATGGGGGGGGATACTGAAGCTTTCTTT

v_call: TRBV5-1
clone_size: -
j_call: TRBJ1-2
d_call: -
cdr3_aa: CASSLEGEGTYGYTF
cdr3_nt: TGCGCCAGCAGCTTGGAAGGGGAAGGAACCTATGGCTACACCTTC

v_call: TRBV7-2
clone_size: -
j_call: TRBJ1-2
d_call: -
cdr3_aa: CASSLTERYGYTF
cdr3_nt: TGTGCCAGCAGCTTAACAGAGAGATATGGCTACACCTTC

v_call: TRBV6-1
clone_size: -
j_call: TRBJ1-2
d_call: -
cdr3_aa: CASSKGTRYTF
cdr3_nt: TGTGCCAGCAGTAAAGGGACCCGCTACACCTTC

v_call: TRBV15
clone_size: -
j_call: TRBJ2-7
d_call: -
cdr3_aa: CATSRDASYEQYF
cdr3_nt: TGTGCCACCAGCAGAGATGCGTCCTACGAGCAGTACTTC

v_call: TRBV18
clone_size: -
j_call: TRBJ1-6
d_call: TRBD1
cdr3_aa: CASSPKGGRNSPLHF
cdr3_nt: TGTGCCAGCTCACCTAAAGGGGGCCGTAATTCACCCCTCCACTTT

v_call: TRBV29-1
clone_size: -
j_call: TRBJ2-1
d_call: TRBD2
cdr3_aa: CSVGLAGRNEQFF
cdr3_nt: TGCAGCGTTGGGTTAGCGGGGAGGAATGAGCAGTTCTTC

v_call: TRBV9
clone_size: -
j_call: TRBJ1-4
d_call: -
cdr3_aa: CASSVGNAGDEKLFF
cdr3_nt: TGTGCCAGCAGCGTAGGCAACGCGGGGGATGAAAAACTGTTTTTT

v_call: TRBV6-4
clone_size: -
j_call: TRBJ2-5
d_call: TRBD2
cdr3_aa: CASSDREGETQYF
cdr3_nt: TGTGCCAGCAGTGACAGGGAGGGAGAGACCCAGTACTTC

v_call: TRBV7-9
clone_size: -
j_call: TRBJ1-1
d_call: -
cdr3_aa: CASSSDSITEAFF
cdr3_nt: TGTGCCAGCAGCTCGGACAGCATAACTGAAGCTTTCTTT

v_call: TRBV10-3
clone_size: -
j_call: TRBJ1-2
d_call: -
cdr3_aa: CAISTQVGGNYGYTF
cdr3_nt: TGTGCCATCAGCACACAGGTTGGAGGAAACTATGGCTACACCTTC

v_call: TRBV4-1
clone_size: -
j_call: TRBJ2-7
d_call: -
cdr3_aa: CASSQEGKQYF
cdr3_nt: TGCGCCAGCAGCCAAGAGGGGAAGCAGTACTTC

v_call: TRBV10-3
clone_size: -
j_call: TRBJ1-2
d_call: TRBD1
cdr3_aa: CAIRDRGTDGYTF
cdr3_nt: TGTGCCATCAGAGACAGGGGGACTGATGGCTACACCTTC

v_call: TRBV5-4
clone_size: -
j_call: TRBJ2-2
d_call: TRBD2
cdr3_aa: CASSSSGRTAGELFF
cdr3_nt: TGTGCCAGCAGCAGTAGCGGGAGGACAGCCGGGGAGCTGTTTTTT

v_call: TRBV5-1
clone_size: -
j_call: TRBJ2-1
d_call: -
cdr3_aa: CASSLVGDNEQFF
cdr3_nt: TGCGCCAGCAGCTTGGTAGGGGACAATGAGCAGTTCTTC

v_call: TRBV6-5
clone_size: -
j_call: TRBJ2-5
d_call: TRBD2
cdr3_aa: CASRTTGGRETQYF
cdr3_nt: TGTGCCAGCAGAACAACGGGGGGGCGGGAGACCCAGTACTTC

v_call: TRBV7-9
clone_size: -
j_call: TRBJ2-5
d_call: -
cdr3_aa: CASSALGRGFAETQYF
cdr3_nt: TGTGCCAGCAGCGCCCTTGGCAGGGGCTTCGCGGAGACCCAGTACTTC

v_call: TRBV10-1
clone_size: -
j_call: TRBJ2-5
d_call: -
cdr3_aa: CASSPYGWETQYF
cdr3_nt: TGCGCCAGCAGTCCGTACGGGTGGGAGACCCAGTACTTC

v_call: TRBV20-1
clone_size: -
j_call: TRBJ1-2
d_call: -
cdr3_aa: CSAPMRGGYTF
cdr3_nt: TGCAGTGCCCCAATGAGGGGTGGCTACACCTTC

v_call: TRBV9
clone_size: -
j_call: TRBJ2-5
d_call: TRBD2
cdr3_aa: CASSAGLAGGETQYF
cdr3_nt: TGTGCCAGCAGCGCTGGACTAGCGGGAGGGGAGACCCAGTACTTC

v_call: TRBV5-1
clone_size: -
j_call: TRBJ2-7
d_call: TRBD2
cdr3_aa: CASRLSVAGAGYEQYF
cdr3_nt: TGCGCCAGCAGACTCTCGGTGGCGGGAGCCGGGTACGAGCAGTACTTC

v_call: TRBV19
clone_size: -
j_call: TRBJ1-5
d_call: -
cdr3_aa: CASSGAGQQPQHF
cdr3_nt: TGTGCCAGTAGTGGGGCAGGGCAACAGCCCCAGCATTTT

v_call: TRBV15
clone_size: -
j_call: TRBJ2-3
d_call: TRBD2
cdr3_aa: CATSRGGGLRKDTQYF
cdr3_nt: TGTGCCACCAGCAGAGGGGGGGGACTCCGCAAGGATACGCAGTATTTT

v_call: TRBV27
clone_size: -
j_call: TRBJ2-2
d_call: -
cdr3_aa: CASRSWGTGELFF
cdr3_nt: TGTGCCAGCAGATCGTGGGGGACCGGGGAGCTGTTTTTT

v_call: TRBV9
clone_size: -
j_call: TRBJ2-1
d_call: -
cdr3_aa: CASSMRGEQFF
cdr3_nt: TGTGCCAGCAGCATGCGCGGGGAGCAGTTCTTC

v_call: TRBV19
clone_size: -
j_call: TRBJ2-5
d_call: TRBD1
cdr3_aa: CASSIGGTGRTQYF
cdr3_nt: TGTGCCAGTAGTATAGGTGGGACAGGGAGGACCCAGTACTTC

v_call: TRBV27
clone_size: -
j_call: TRBJ2-3
d_call: -
cdr3_aa: CASTYAGRQDTQYF
cdr3_nt: TGTGCCAGCACTTACGCGGGAAGGCAAGATACGCAGTATTTT

v_call: TRBV4-1
clone_size: -
j_call: TRBJ2-7
d_call: -
cdr3_aa: CASSPEPFGTPYEQYF
cdr3_nt: TGCGCCAGCAGCCCAGAACCATTCGGGACCCCCTACGAGCAGTACTTC